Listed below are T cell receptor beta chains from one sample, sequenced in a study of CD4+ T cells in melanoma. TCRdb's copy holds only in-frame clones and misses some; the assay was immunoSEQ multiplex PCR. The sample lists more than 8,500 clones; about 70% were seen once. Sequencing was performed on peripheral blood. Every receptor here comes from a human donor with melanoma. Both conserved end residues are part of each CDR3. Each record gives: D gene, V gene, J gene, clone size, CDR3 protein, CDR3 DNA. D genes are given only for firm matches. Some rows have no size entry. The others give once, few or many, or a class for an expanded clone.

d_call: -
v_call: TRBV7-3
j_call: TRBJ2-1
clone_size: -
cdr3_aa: CASSPSGARNEQFF
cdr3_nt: TGTGCCAGCAGCCCTTCGGGGGCGCGCAATGAGCAGTTCTTC

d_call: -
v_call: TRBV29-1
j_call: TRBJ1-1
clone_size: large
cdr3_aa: CSGGNTEAFF
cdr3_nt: TGCAGCGGGGGTAACACTGAAGCTTTCTTT

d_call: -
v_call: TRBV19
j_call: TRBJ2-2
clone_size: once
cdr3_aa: CASSTTTRGGGELFF
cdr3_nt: TGTGCCAGTAGTACGACCACCAGGGGCGGCGGGGAGCTGTTTTTT

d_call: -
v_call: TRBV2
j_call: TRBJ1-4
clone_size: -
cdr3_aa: CASSELGALGELFF
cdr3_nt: TGTGCCAGCAGTGAATTAGGGGCCCTCGGTGAACTGTTTTTT

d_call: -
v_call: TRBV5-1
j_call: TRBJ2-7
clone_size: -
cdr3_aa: CASSLEGDPFYEQYF
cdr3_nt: TGCGCCAGCAGCTTGGAAGGGGATCCTTTCTACGAGCAGTACTTC

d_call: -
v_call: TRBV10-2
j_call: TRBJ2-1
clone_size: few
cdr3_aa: CASIHGSEQFF
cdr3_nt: TGCGCCAGCATTCACGGGTCCGAGCAGTTCTTC

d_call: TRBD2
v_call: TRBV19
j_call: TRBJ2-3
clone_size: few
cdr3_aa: CASSTRTSGYTQYF
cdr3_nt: TGTGCCAGTAGTACAAGGACTAGCGGTTATACGCAGTATTTT

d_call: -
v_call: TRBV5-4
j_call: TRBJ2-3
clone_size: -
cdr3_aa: CASSSAGTDTQYF
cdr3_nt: TGTGCCAGCAGCTCGGCGGGTACAGATACGCAGTATTTT

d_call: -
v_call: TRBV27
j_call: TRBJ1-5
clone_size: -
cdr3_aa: CASSPREWGNQPQHF
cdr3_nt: TGTGCCAGCAGCCCCAGGGAATGGGGCAATCAGCCCCAGCATTTT

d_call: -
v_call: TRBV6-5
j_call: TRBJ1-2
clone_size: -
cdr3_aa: CASSYSYAGSHGYTF
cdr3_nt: TGTGCCAGCAGTTACTCGTACGCAGGGTCTCATGGCTACACCTTC

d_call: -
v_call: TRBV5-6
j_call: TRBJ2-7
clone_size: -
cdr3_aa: CASSFGLTGGDEQYF
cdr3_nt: TGTGCCAGCAGCTTCGGACTGACTGGAGGGGACGAGCAGTACTTC

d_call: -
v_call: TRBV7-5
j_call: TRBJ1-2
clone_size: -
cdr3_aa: CASSLGTGSGYTF
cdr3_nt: TGTGCCAGCAGCTTGGGGACAGGGAGTGGCTACACCTTC

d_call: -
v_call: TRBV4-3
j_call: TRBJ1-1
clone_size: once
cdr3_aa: CASSQGYSMNTEAFF
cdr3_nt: TGCGCCAGCAGCCAAGGATACAGTATGAACACTGAAGCTTTCTTT

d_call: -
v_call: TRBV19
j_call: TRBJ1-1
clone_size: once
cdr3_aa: CASSPLGGTEAFF
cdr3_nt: TGTGCCAGTAGTCCTTTGGGGGGGACTGAAGCTTTCTTT

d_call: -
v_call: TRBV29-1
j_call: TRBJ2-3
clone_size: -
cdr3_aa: CSVELGGTDTQYF
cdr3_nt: TGCAGCGTTGAGCTAGGGGGAACAGATACGCAGTATTTT

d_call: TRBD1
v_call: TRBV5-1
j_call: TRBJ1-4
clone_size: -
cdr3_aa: CASSPDDRVPEKLFF
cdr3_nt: TGCGCCAGCAGCCCGGACGACAGGGTACCTGAAAAACTGTTTTTT

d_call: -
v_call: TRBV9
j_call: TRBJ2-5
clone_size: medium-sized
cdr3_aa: CASSVTNRQETQYF
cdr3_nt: TGTGCCAGCAGCGTTACCAACCGACAAGAGACCCAGTACTTC